The 28 T cell receptor beta chains presented below share a single source sample, sequenced in a study of T cells in severe cutaneous drug reactions. The donors had carbamazepine-induced Stevens-Johnson syndrome or toxic epidermal necrolysis. Bulk and single-cell libraries used iRepertoire multiplex PCR with TCR subtype-specific primers. For each CDR3 protein, TCRdb gives one entry from its re-call of the multiplex PCR reads, without DNA. The sample includes some 7,700 distinct CDR3 sequences. Sequencing used cells from a skin blister. All receptors derive from a human donor with a severe cutaneous adverse drug reaction.

The chain links TRBV27 to TRBJ2-1; with no DNA, the TCRdb D assignment of TRBD2 cannot be verified. The CDR3 spans 15 residues. Per the germline V gene, CDR1 is MNHEY and CDR2 is SMNVEV (reference sequence). The CDR3 here is CASSFASGRANEQFF.

The J gene is TRBJ1-1, the V gene TRBV5-1. The CDR3 runs to 16 residues. The V gene's germline CDR1 is SGHRS and CDR2 YFSETQ. Here the CDR3 reads CASSPRTLTQNTEAFF.

This chain links TRBV28 with TRBJ2-1; TCRdb's D call of TRBD1 is untestable without DNA. Per the germline V gene, CDR1 is MDHEN and CDR2 is SYDVKM. CDR3 length: 18 residues. CDR3 in amino acids: CASSFPSRGLSSYNEQFF.

The rearrangement joins TRBV5-4 to TRBJ1-6. This CDR3 comprises 15 residues. Per the germline V gene, CDR1 is SGHNT and CDR2 is YYREEE (reference sequence). CDR3 loop: CASSFEGLYNSPLHF.

The chain recombines TRBV19 with TRBJ2-7; TCRdb selects TRBD2, and the lack of DNA leaves this call unchecked. This CDR3 is 11 amino acids long. The germline gives CDR1 LNHDA, CDR2 SQIVND (reference sequence). CDR3: CATREGYEQYF.

V and J are TRBV5-1 and TRBJ2-1; TCRdb names TRBD2, which stays unverified in the absence of DNA. This CDR3 region has 18 residues. Looked up from germline, CDR1 is SGHRS and CDR2 is YFSETQ. CDR3 amino acids: CASSLGGLAGLQANEQFF.

This chain links TRBV2 with TRBJ2-1; TCRdb's assignment of TRBD2 cannot be checked, as there is no DNA. The germline V gene has CDR1 SNHLY and CDR2 FYNNEI. There are 17 residues in the CDR3. The CDR3 sequence: CASSRPSDKSSYNEQFF.

The rearrangement uses TRBV4-3 and TRBJ2-2. This CDR3 spans 17 amino acids. Per the germline V gene, CDR1 is LGHNA and CDR2 is YSLEER. CDR3 loop: CASSPEYLYENTGELFF.

The CDR3 loop reads CASSAAPGTSGTGELFF. V is TRBV12-3 or TRBV12-4 and J is TRBJ2-2; TCRdb outputs TRBD2, but without DNA this stays unchecked. The CDR3 is 17 amino acids.

This chain connects TRBV29-1 to TRBJ1-1; the TCRdb D gene call, TRBD1, has no DNA to confirm it. Germline V CDR1 and CDR2: SQVTM, ANQGSEA. The CDR3 extends over 12 amino acids. The CDR3 loop reads CSVWGGATEAFF.

V usage is TRBV9 and J usage is TRBJ2-3; TCRdb outputs TRBD2, but without DNA this stays unchecked. The germline V gene encodes CDR1 SGDLS and CDR2 YYNGEE. This CDR3 contains 15 residues. The CDR3: CASSVGGAETDTQYF.

CDR3 amino acids: CSARDHRGYFDQPQHF. The V call is TRBV20-1, the J call TRBJ1-5; TCRdb lists TRBD1, though no DNA is available to test this call. The CDR3 has 16 residues. Germline CDR1 reads DFQATT; CDR2 reads SNEGSKA (reference sequence).

V and J are TRBV12-3 or TRBV12-4 and TRBJ1-2; TCRdb designates TRBD1, a call that cannot be tested without DNA. The CDR3 is 12 amino acids. The CDR3 region is CATGQGLMGYTF.

The chain links TRBV11-2 to TRBJ2-2. CDR1 and CDR2 (germline): SGHAT, FQNNGV. The CDR3 runs 14 residues. Here the CDR3 reads CASSLNSNTGELFF.

The chain links TRBV28 to TRBJ2-2; TCRdb designates TRBD1, a call that cannot be tested without DNA. Per the germline V gene, CDR1 is MDHEN and CDR2 is SYDVKM. CDR3 length equals 16 residues. CDR3 in amino acids: CASTPIFAGDTGELFF.

The chain couples TRBV28 to TRBJ2-7; TCRdb indicates TRBD1, and absent DNA this call remains unverified. This CDR3 spans 16 amino acids. Germline V gene sequence: CDR1 MDHEN, CDR2 SYDVKM. The CDR3 loop is CASSLWGDRANYEQYF.

V gene TRBV10-3 combines with J gene TRBJ2-7; TCRdb's D call, TRBD2, is unchecked because there is no DNA. From germline, CDR1 is ENHRY and CDR2 SYGVKD. This CDR3 is 20 amino acids long. The CDR3 loop is CAISETWGATKGLADYEQYF.

This chain links TRBV6-2 or TRBV6-3 with TRBJ2-7. This CDR3 region has 16 residues. Germline lookup yields CDR1 MNHEY and CDR2 SVGEGT. The CDR3 region is CASSYSVVSGNYEQYF.

This CDR3 reads CASSLADRDYEQYF. The genes are TRBV12-3 or TRBV12-4 and TRBJ2-7; TCRdb lists TRBD1, though no DNA is available to test this call. The CDR3 sequence is 14 residues long.

The chain links TRBV28 to TRBJ1-5; the D call of TRBD1 rests on TCRdb alone, since no DNA is present to check it. The CDR3 is 15 amino acids. Germline V gives CDR1 MDHEN, CDR2 SYDVKM. The CDR3 reads CASRSGGFSNQPQHF.

J is TRBJ2-2 and V is TRBV11-2; there is no DNA to check the TCRdb D call of TRBD2. Germline lookup yields CDR1 SGHAT and CDR2 FQNNGV. The CDR3 covers 16 residues. CDR3: CASSLNHEGGSGELFF.

This chain links TRBV4-3 with TRBJ1-1. The CDR3 has 14 amino acids. In germline, CDR1 is LGHNA, CDR2 YSLEER. CDR3 sequence reads: CASSRTTGGTEAFF.

The chain couples TRBV27 to TRBJ2-7; TCRdb's D gene call, TRBD1, goes unchecked for lack of DNA. CDR3 length: 12 amino acids. CDR1 and CDR2 from the germline V gene are MNHEY and SMNVEV (reference sequence). CDR3 sequence: CASSFQGYEQYF.

The rearrangement links TRBV12-3 or TRBV12-4 to TRBJ1-1; no DNA is available, so the TRBD1 call from TCRdb remains unchecked. This CDR3 comprises 13 residues. This CDR3 is CAILTGQGSEAFF.

V usage is TRBV28 and J usage is TRBJ2-2. CDR3 length: 13 amino acids. CDR1 and CDR2 (germline): MDHEN, SYDVKM. CDR3 region: CASSLLASGELFF.

This chain connects TRBV28 to TRBJ1-2. CDR1 is MDHEN and CDR2 is SYDVKM in the germline V gene. CDR3 length equals 14 residues. Here the CDR3 reads CASSLWGYSYGYTF.

The gene calls are TRBV4-2 and TRBJ2-1. Germline lookup yields CDR1 LGHNA and CDR2 YNFKEQ. The CDR3 extends over 16 amino acids. CDR3 in amino acids: CASSQDFNSVRNEQFF.

V usage is TRBV19 and J usage is TRBJ1-1. The CDR3 runs 17 residues. CDR1 LNHDA and CDR2 SQIVND come from the germline V gene (reference sequence). CDR3 sequence: CASSILSGPRMNTEAFF. The full variable domain, its missing parts supplied by reference TRBV19 and TRBJ1-1, is DGGITQSPKYLFRKEGQNVTLSCEQNLNHDAMYWYRQDPGQGLRLIYYSQIVNDFQKGDIAEGYSVSREKKESFPLTVTSAQKNPTAFYLCASSILSGPRMNTEAFFGQGTRLTVV.